These 8 T cell receptor beta chains were all obtained from the same sample, sequenced in a study of blood T cells in healthy people across ages. The authors ran a second PCR of roughly 6 to 12 cycles using a sample-barcoded 5' primer and a J-beta primer mix. MiXCR was run by TCRdb on the 5' RACE reads, yielding one entry per CDR3 protein. The profile shows some 640,000 distinct CDR3 sequences, roughly 31% of them singletons. The sequencing sample was made of blood. The receptors originated from a woman of 80 years or more in good health.

The chain couples TRBV2 to TRBJ1-5; no clear D gene. The germline gives CDR1 SNHLY, CDR2 FYNNEI. The CDR3 spans 16 residues. Deletions cut 6 bases from V and 2 bases from J, with 17 bases between. CDR3: CASRGLDAGGNQPQHF. The CDR3 DNA reads as TGTGCCAGCAGAGGCCTGGACGCTGGGGGCAATCAGCCCCAGCATTTT.

CDR3 nucleotide sequence: TGTGCCAGCAGCCGGGGGGGCATGAGCACCGGGGAGCTGTTTTTT. Translated: CASSRGGMSTGELFF. The V and J genes are TRBV9 and TRBJ2-2, with TRBD2 matching 8 bases. The CDR3 sequence is 15 residues long. Germline CDR1 SGDLS, CDR2 YYNGEE. The J segment lost 4 bases and the V segment lost 4 bases, leaving 6 bases of the junction unmatched.

The chain carries TRBV11-2 and TRBJ2-5; the D gene is possibly TRBD2 (6 bases). The CDR3 totals 13 residues. The V end lost 4 bases, the J end lost 11 bases, and 17 bases lay between the germline ends. From germline, CDR1 is SGHAT and CDR2 FQNNGV. CDR3 coding DNA: TGTGCCAGCAGCTCAGACCCACCGGGGGAGCAGTACTTC. This translates into CASSSDPPGEQYF.

This clonotype was picked up many times. The rearrangement uses TRBV5-1 and TRBJ2-1; perhaps TRBD1 as D (8 bases). The CDR3 runs 18 residues. Germline values: CDR1 SGHRS, CDR2 YFSETQ. The V gene lost 1 base and the J gene lost 8 bases, with 25 bases spanning the gap. This chain's CDR3 is CASSLSPRGPGGSYEQFF. The CDR3 DNA reads as TGCGCCAGCAGCTTGTCCCCGCGGGGGCCAGGGGGCAGCTATGAGCAGTTCTTC. Full variable domain (remainder filled in from reference TRBV5-1 and TRBJ2-1): KAGVTQTPRYLIKTRGQQVTLSCSPISGHRSVSWYQQTPGQGLQFLFEYFSETQRNKGNFPGRFSGRQFSNSRSEMNVSTLELGDSALYLCASSLSPRGPGGSYEQFFGPGTRLTVL.

Turning to this clonotype: Compared with germline, one end of the junction differs, possibly owing to a read error. V is TRBV30 and J is TRBJ1-4; D uncertain. Germline V lookup: CDR1 GTSNPN, CDR2 SVGIG (reference sequence). The CDR3 has 14 amino acids. The CDR3 sequence is CARSDLGGSEKLFF. CDR3 DNA: TGTGCCCGGAGCGACCTGGGCGGCAGCGAAAAACTGTTTTTT.

This clonotype came up many times. The rearrangement joins TRBV5-6 to TRBJ2-5; D is unresolved. V lost 2 bases and J lost 2, with 7 bases in between. The CDR3 length is 13 residues. Germline V lookup: CDR1 SGHDT, CDR2 YYEEEE. The CDR3 DNA is TGTGCCAGCAGCTTCTCTTGGCAAGAGACCCAGTACTTC. Amino acids: CASSFSWQETQYF.

A word on this clonotype: A much bigger clone sits one base away, suggesting this may be a read error. The chain is built from TRBV7-2 and TRBJ2-1, with 8 positions matching TRBD1. The CDR3 contains 15 residues. Germline CDR1 reads SGHTA; CDR2 reads FQGNSA. CDR3 sequence: CASSPRTGTYNERFF. CDR3 in DNA: TGTGCCAGCAGCCCTCGGACAGGGACCTACAATGAGCGGTTCTTC.

This clonotype was detected many times. The gene calls are TRBV3-1 and TRBJ2-7; 9 bases fit TRBD1. The CDR3 has 15 amino acids. Germline CDR1 LGHDT, CDR2 YNNKEL (reference sequence). V lost 2 bases to trimming and J lost 3 bases; unmatched junction nucleotides: 5. CDR3: CASSQRGQGGYEQYF. CDR3 bases: TGTGCCAGCAGCCAACGGGGACAGGGAGGCTACGAGCAGTACTTC.